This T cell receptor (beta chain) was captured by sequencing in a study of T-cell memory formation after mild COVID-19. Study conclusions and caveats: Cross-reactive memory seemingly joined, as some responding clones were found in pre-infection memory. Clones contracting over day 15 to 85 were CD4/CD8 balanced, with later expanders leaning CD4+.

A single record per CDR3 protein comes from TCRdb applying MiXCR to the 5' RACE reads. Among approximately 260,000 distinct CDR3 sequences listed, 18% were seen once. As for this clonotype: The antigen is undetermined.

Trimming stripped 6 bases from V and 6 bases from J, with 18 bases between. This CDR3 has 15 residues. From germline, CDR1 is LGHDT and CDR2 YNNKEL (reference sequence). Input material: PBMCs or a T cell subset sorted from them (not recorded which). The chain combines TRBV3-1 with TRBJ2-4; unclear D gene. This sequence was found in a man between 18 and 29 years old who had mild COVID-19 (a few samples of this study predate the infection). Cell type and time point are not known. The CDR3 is CASSHNPSPGNIQYF. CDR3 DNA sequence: TGTGCCAGCAGTCATAACCCGTCCCCCGGAAACATTCAGTACTTC.